The 10 T cell receptor beta chains below all came from one sample that was sequenced in a study of blood T cell repertoires in COVID-19. Measured with immunoSEQ multiplex PCR; TCRdb has only the in-frame clones, and not every one. The table shows around 75,000 clones, with 65% to 85% occurring only once. Sequenced input: peripheral blood. Receptor source: a middle-aged man with COVID-19, enrolled during active disease.

This chain uses TRBV28 with TRBJ1-5, with 7 bases lining up with TRBD1. The germline gives CDR1 MDHEN, CDR2 SYDVKM. The CDR3 is made up of 15 amino acids. The V gene end was trimmed by 6 bases and the J gene end by 5 bases; junction bases not matched to a gene: 10. The chain's CDR3 is CASRQWGTAYQPQHF. The CDR3 coding sequence is TGTGCCAGCAGGCAATGGGGGACAGCGTATCAGCCCCAGCATTTT.

This rearrangement joins TRBV5-1 to TRBJ2-1, with 9 bases fitting TRBD2. After removal of 1 base from V and 2 bases from J, the junction contained 10 bases not matched to a gene. CDR1 is SGHRS and CDR2 is YFSETQ in the germline V gene. The CDR3 has 18 amino acids. The CDR3 DNA sequence: TGCGCCAGCAGCTTGACGTCTAGCGGGGCGAGCCCCTACAATGAGCAGTTCTTC. Translation gives CASSLTSSGASPYNEQFF.

The V and J genes are TRBV27 and TRBJ2-7, with D possibly matching TRBD2 (6 bases). The CDR3 contains 14 residues. V was shortened by 6 bases and J by 1 base, with 13 bases between the two germline ends. Germline assignment: CDR1 MNHEY and CDR2 SMNVEV (reference sequence). In nucleotides, the CDR3 is TGTGCCAGCAGCCGCGCCGGGAGTTCCTACGAGCAGTACTTC. Translated: CASSRAGSSYEQYF.

This clone occurred a few times. The chain employs TRBV28 and TRBJ1-2; TRBD1 matches 9 bases. V dropped 6 bases and J dropped 5; count of bases not matched to a gene: 16. Looked up from germline, CDR1 is MDHEN and CDR2 is SYDVKM. The CDR3 is made up of 17 amino acids. CDR3 in amino acids: CASRPQDPGQGMYGYTF. In DNA form, the CDR3 reads TGTGCCAGCAGGCCGCAGGATCCGGGACAGGGAATGTATGGCTACACCTTC.

The V and J genes are TRBV7-2 and TRBJ2-5, with TRBD2 matching over 7 bases. Germline CDR1 and CDR2: SGHTA and FQGNSA. Unmatched junction bases numbered 11, after V lost 10 bases and J lost 3 bases. The CDR3 covers 14 residues. The CDR3 DNA follows: TGTGCCATCACCTGGGGGGGAACCAAAGAGACCCAGTACTTC. Translating it yields CAITWGGTKETQYF.

The chain carries TRBV23-1 and TRBJ2-7; perhaps TRBD1 as D (5 bases). TRBV23-1 is designated an ORF whose function remains uncertain. Between the trimmed V and J ends, which lost 7 bases and 0 bases, there was a span of 13 bases. There are 14 residues in the CDR3. CDR3 in DNA: TGCGCCAGCACCACCGACAGCCCCTCCTACGAGCAGTACTTC. Its translation is CASTTDSPSYEQYF.

The chain couples TRBV7-2 to TRBJ1-5, with D possibly matching TRBD1 (6 bases). The length of the CDR3 is 14 residues. The germline CDR1 and CDR2 sequences are SGHTA and FQGNSA. The V and J ends lost 5 bases and 7 bases respectively, with 15 bases between them. The CDR3 is CASSPHRVPQPQHF. The CDR3 nucleotides read TGTGCCAGCAGCCCGCACAGGGTTCCCCAGCCCCAGCATTTT.

The rearrangement links TRBV30 to TRBJ2-7; D call uncertain. Per germline, CDR1 GTSNPN and CDR2 SVGIG (reference sequence). The V gene lost 7 bases and the J gene lost 3 bases, with 10 bases spanning the gap. CDR3 length: 11 amino acids. CDR3 in DNA: TGTGCCTCTACCCAAGACTACGAGCAGTACTTC. Translated, it gives CASTQDYEQYF.

This clone was recorded only once. The chain carries TRBV28 and TRBJ1-2; D call uncertain. The length of the CDR3 is 15 residues. The V end lost 8 bases, the J end lost 0 bases, and 16 bases lay between the germline ends. Germline V gene data show CDR1 as MDHEN and CDR2 as SYDVKM. This CDR3 reads CASVAETTANYGYTF. CDR3 DNA: TGTGCCAGCGTAGCGGAGACAACAGCTAACTATGGCTACACCTTC.

The genes are TRBV7-2 and TRBJ1-2; 8 bases match TRBD1. The CDR3 is made up of 13 amino acids. Germline CDR1 reads SGHTA; CDR2 reads FQGNSA. J lost 5 bases, V lost 4 bases, and 3 bases had no gene match. The chain's CDR3 is CASSYGTGYGYTF. CDR3 coding DNA: TGTGCCAGCAGCTACGGGACAGGATATGGCTACACCTTC.